This entry is about one TCR beta chain. These data come from a study of blood T cell repertoires in COVID-19. Looking at the study overall: Acute and convalescent COVID-19 samples came from the United States, Italy and Spain. The cDNA or gDNA used as material had been derived from T cells, B-cell-depleted T cells, or PBMCs.

Original processing notes: Estimation of nucleated cell counts was performed using reference gene primer amplification. The repertoire was sequenced with immunoSEQ multiplex PCR; TCRdb's copy has only in-frame clones and lacks some. The D gene and trimming were derived from the DNA, and the V and J assignments and clone size from that table. Here the sample spans 280,000 or so clones, 70% to 90% being singletons. This CDR3 has 15 residues. Germline values: CDR1 SGHDT, CDR2 YYEEEE. After removal of 2 bases from V and 4 bases from J, the junction contained 2 bases not matched to a gene. Material for sequencing was peripheral blood. The TCR comes from a woman in her sixties or seventies with acute or convalescent COVID-19. The chain is built from TRBV5-6 and TRBJ2-2, with 10 bases aligning to TRBD2. The CDR3 is CASSFLAGGTGELFF. The CDR3 nucleotides are TGTGCCAGCAGCTTCTTAGCGGGAGGCACCGGGGAGCTGTTTTTT.